This is a list of T cell receptor beta chains from one sample in a study of early T cells in non-severe SARS-CoV-2 infection. TCRdb used MiXCR to reprocess the 5' RACE reads, holding one entry per CDR3 protein. Of about 84,000 distinct CDR3 sequences in the sample, 12% were seen once. The specimen sequenced was whole blood. The receptors stem from an adult who was a healthcare worker with PCR-confirmed SARS-CoV-2 infection or an uninfected control (not recorded which). CDR3s include the opening cysteine and the closing phenylalanine or tryptophan. A D gene is named only where the DNA matches it firmly. Size values are once, few and many counts, or a class for expanded clones, and some rows have none.

d_gene: NA
abundance: few
v_gene: TRBV11-2
j_gene: TRBJ2-7
CDR3aa: CASSPGLAAYEQYF
CDR3nt: TGTGCCAGCAGCCCCGGACTGGCGGCCTACGAGCAGTACTTC

d_gene: NA
abundance: many
v_gene: TRBV24-1
j_gene: TRBJ2-3
CDR3aa: CATSPGTSPTDTQYF
CDR3nt: TGTGCCACCAGTCCTGGGACATCCCCCACAGATACGCAGTATTTT

d_gene: NA
abundance: many
v_gene: TRBV2
j_gene: TRBJ1-2
CDR3aa: CASSVNKEYGYTF
CDR3nt: TGTGCCAGCAGTGTTAACAAGGAATATGGCTACACCTTC

d_gene: TRBD2
abundance: few
v_gene: TRBV15
j_gene: TRBJ2-1
CDR3aa: CATSRDLAGGGEQFF
CDR3nt: TGTGCCACCAGCAGAGATCTAGCGGGGGGAGGTGAGCAGTTCTTC

d_gene: NA
abundance: NA
v_gene: TRBV29-1
j_gene: TRBJ1-2
CDR3aa: CSVGADYGYTF
CDR3nt: TGCAGCGTGGGGGCCGACTATGGCTACACCTTC

d_gene: NA
abundance: NA
v_gene: TRBV6-2/TRBV6-3
j_gene: TRBJ1-4
CDR3aa: CASSYQGEKLFF
CDR3nt: TGTGCCAGCAGTTACCAGGGGGAAAAACTGTTTTTT

d_gene: NA
abundance: NA
v_gene: TRBV7-8
j_gene: TRBJ2-3
CDR3aa: CASSLGGAFTDTQYF
CDR3nt: TGTGCCAGCAGCTTGGGGGGGGCCTTCACAGATACGCAGTATTTT

d_gene: NA
abundance: many
v_gene: TRBV18
j_gene: TRBJ2-6
CDR3aa: CASSPLSVGAGANVLTF
CDR3nt: TGTGCCAGCTCACCACTGAGCGTCGGGGCTGGGGCCAACGTCCTGACTTTC

d_gene: NA
abundance: few
v_gene: TRBV12-3/TRBV12-4
j_gene: TRBJ2-6
CDR3aa: CASSLDQPGANVLTF
CDR3nt: TGTGCCAGCAGTTTAGACCAACCTGGGGCCAACGTCCTGACTTTC

d_gene: NA
abundance: few
v_gene: TRBV28
j_gene: TRBJ1-2
CDR3aa: CASSLWRTGGYTF
CDR3nt: TGTGCCAGCAGTTTATGGCGGACGGGTGGCTACACCTTC

d_gene: NA
abundance: many
v_gene: TRBV29-1
j_gene: TRBJ2-5
CDR3aa: CSVAMGAGRETQYF
CDR3nt: TGCAGCGTAGCGATGGGGGCAGGGCGAGAGACCCAGTACTTC

d_gene: NA
abundance: few
v_gene: TRBV19
j_gene: TRBJ1-1
CDR3aa: CASLGPGGKHTEAFF
CDR3nt: TGTGCCAGTCTCGGCCCGGGAGGGAAGCACACTGAAGCTTTCTTT

d_gene: NA
abundance: few
v_gene: TRBV29-1
j_gene: TRBJ2-5
CDR3aa: CSVAIGGPGTQYF
CDR3nt: TGCAGCGTTGCTATCGGGGGCCCAGGGACCCAGTACTTC

d_gene: NA
abundance: few
v_gene: TRBV28
j_gene: TRBJ1-2
CDR3aa: CASSSVRGGRVGGYTF
CDR3nt: TGTGCCAGCAGTTCCGTCAGGGGTGGTAGAGTGGGAGGCTACACCTTC

d_gene: NA
abundance: many
v_gene: TRBV9
j_gene: TRBJ2-1
CDR3aa: CASSVARDNEQFF
CDR3nt: TGTGCCAGCAGCGTAGCCAGGGACAATGAGCAGTTCTTC

d_gene: TRBD2
abundance: few
v_gene: TRBV5-1
j_gene: TRBJ2-7
CDR3aa: CASSHLAGDPVGQYF
CDR3nt: TGCGCCAGCAGTCACTTGGCGGGAGACCCGGTGGGGCAGTACTTC

d_gene: NA
abundance: many
v_gene: TRBV5-1
j_gene: TRBJ2-2
CDR3aa: CASSPNTNTGELFF
CDR3nt: TGCGCCAGCAGCCCTAACACGAACACCGGGGAGCTGTTTTTT

d_gene: NA
abundance: NA
v_gene: TRBV24-1
j_gene: TRBJ2-3
CDR3aa: CATDNFDTQYF
CDR3nt: TGTGCCACCGATAATTTCGATACGCAGTATTTT

d_gene: TRBD2
abundance: many
v_gene: TRBV20-1
j_gene: TRBJ2-5
CDR3aa: CSASRRSGGFQETQYF
CDR3nt: TGCAGTGCTAGTAGGCGTAGCGGGGGATTCCAAGAGACCCAGTACTTC

d_gene: NA
abundance: few
v_gene: TRBV11-3
j_gene: TRBJ1-3
CDR3aa: CASSGDPGNTIYF
CDR3nt: TGTGCCAGCAGCGGGGATCCTGGAAACACCATATATTTT